The source of this TCR beta chain is a study of post-analysis software for immune sequencing data. The CDR3 contains 13 residues. Germline V lookup: CDR1 SNHLY, CDR2 FYNNEI. Worth noting for this clonotype: Its target is not known.

Each TCR beta cDNA library carried unique molecular identifiers. When roughly 0.9 to 10 million T cells were used, they gave roughly 490,000 cDNA molecules. TCRdb fed the PCR reads into MiXCR, producing one record per CDR3 protein. The data contain about 180,000 distinct CDR3 sequences, over 25% of them seen just once; the ten biggest clones take up about 1.6%. The study's findings and limits: Patients carried roughly five TRBV segments more frequently than controls did, and TRBV5-6, TRBV5-1 and TRBV20-1 were among them.

The chain combines TRBV2 with TRBJ2-4; TRBD2 matches 7 bases. The J call may not be correct, given that the DNA end is closer to TRBJ2-7. The sample consisted of blood. The receptor was isolated from a girl aged 10 to 17 with multiple sclerosis. The CDR3 spells CASNSLGGNEQYF. CDR3 nucleotide sequence: TGTGCCAGCAATTCCCTGGGGGGGAACGAGCAGTACTTC.